This T cell receptor beta chain was captured by sequencing in a study of cytomegalovirus exposure and HLA in healthy donors. Findings and limits, study-wide: It was reported that the classifier diagnosed cytomegalovirus status with high specificity and sensitivity in both the original and validation cohorts.

For this clone: What it binds is not known.

Sequenced by immunoSEQ multiplex PCR; TCRdb stores in-frame clones only, minus some. Altogether about 180,000 clones are present, about 85% being singletons, with the ten largest covering 16%. Separation from the roughly 700-subject first cohort characterized the roughly 130-subject validation cohort, to which the donors belonged. There are 15 residues in the CDR3. Germline V gene sequence: CDR1 MNHNS, CDR2 SASEGT. Trimming removed 3 bases from V and 2 bases from J; junction bases left unmatched: 7. The sequenced sample consisted of PBMCs. The J gene is TRBJ2-7, the V gene TRBV6-1; 7 bases agree with TRBD1. The source is a man aged 18 to 30 in good health and CMV-seropositive. CDR3 DNA: TGTGCCAGCAGTGAGTATGACAGGGTTCCCTACGAGCAGTACTTC. This encodes CASSEYDRVPYEQYF.